These 30 T cell receptor beta chains originate from one sample sequenced in a study of technical replicates of blood from a handful of donors. Clones were read by immunoSEQ multiplex PCR, and TCRdb kept only the in-frame ones, dropping some. There are roughly 82,000 clones in the sample; under 95% occur only once, and around 0.27% lies in the top ten. The sequencing input was T cells isolated from PBMCs. All receptors derive from a human donor in good health.

V usage is TRBV11-2 and J usage is TRBJ2-7; possibly TRBD1 for D (6 bases). The CDR3 consists of 13 residues. Germline V gene lookup returns CDR1 SGHAT and CDR2 FQNNGV. V gave up 0 bases and J gave up 3 bases, with 6 bases separating them. The CDR3 loop is CASSLDRGYEQYF. CDR3 in DNA: TGTGCCAGCAGCTTAGACAGGGGCTACGAGCAGTACTTC. Full variable domain (missing parts from reference TRBV11-2 and TRBJ2-7): EAGVAQSPRYKIIEKRQSVAFWCNPISGHATLYWYQQILGQGPKLLIQFQNNGVVDDSQLPKDRFSAERLKGVDSTLKIQPAKLEDSAVYLCASSLDRGYEQYFGPGTRLTVT.

This clone has only one observation. V is TRBV11-1 and J is TRBJ1-1; TRBD1 matches at 7 bases. The J segment lost 2 bases and the V segment lost 1 base, leaving 1 base of the junction unmatched. Germline V gene sequence: CDR1 SGHAT, CDR2 FQDESV (reference sequence). CDR3 size: 14 residues. The CDR3 region is CASSLEGANTEAFF. The CDR3 DNA is TGTGCCAGCAGCTTAGAGGGGGCTAACACTGAAGCTTTCTTT.

The chain uses TRBV19 and TRBJ2-7; TRBD1 matches at 11 bases. The CDR3 has 16 residues. Germline V CDR1 and CDR2: LNHDA, SQIVND (reference sequence). V lost 3 bases to trimming and J lost 7 bases; unmatched junction nucleotides: 11. This CDR3 is CASSIFLGQGAREQYF. CDR3 bases: TGTGCCAGTAGTATTTTTCTAGGACAGGGGGCGCGGGAGCAGTACTTC. The complete variable domain, with remaining parts taken from reference TRBV19 and TRBJ2-7, reads DGGITQSPKYLFRKEGQNVTLSCEQNLNHDAMYWYRQDPGQGLRLIYYSQIVNDFQKGDIAEGYSVSREKKESFPLTVTSAQKNPTAFYLCASSIFLGQGAREQYFGPGTRLTVT.

The V call is TRBV7-9, the J call TRBJ2-7; TRBD2 might be the D (6 bases). With 6 bases removed from V and 0 bases from J, the gap between germline ends came to 12 bases. Germline-derived CDR1 and CDR2 are SEHNR and FQNEAQ (reference sequence). The CDR3 consists of 14 residues. The CDR3 spells CASSSTSYSYEQYF. The CDR3 bases are TGTGCCAGCAGTTCTACTAGCTACTCCTACGAGCAGTACTTC.

The V call is TRBV10-1, the J call TRBJ2-7; D possibly corresponds to TRBD2 (5 bases). From germline, CDR1 is WNHNN and CDR2 SYGVQD (reference sequence). The length of the CDR3 is 13 residues. V lost 2 bases and J lost 6, with 11 bases in between. The CDR3 DNA sequence: TGCGCCAGCAGTGAGATCGAGGGCTTCGAGCAGTACTTC. Its translation: CASSEIEGFEQYF.

The chain uses TRBV6-5 and TRBJ1-1; D not certain. Germline CDR1 reads MNHEY; CDR2 reads SVGAGI. The CDR3 totals 13 residues. Trimming pared 4 bases from V and 10 bases from J, leaving 16 bases between. This CDR3 is CASSWKGGGSAFF. The CDR3 DNA follows: TGTGCCAGCAGTTGGAAAGGCGGAGGGTCAGCTTTCTTT.

The chain carries TRBV2 and TRBJ2-7; D perhaps matches TRBD1 (6 bases). There are 10 residues in the CDR3. The germline CDR1 and CDR2 sequences are SNHLY and FYNNEI. The CDR3 sequence: CASRGAGLEV. CDR3 DNA: TGTGCCAGCAGGGGGGCTGGGTTGGAGGTC.

This chain links TRBV7-9 with TRBJ2-7; 10 nucleotides line up with TRBD2. Germline V gene lookup returns CDR1 SEHNR and CDR2 FQNEAQ (reference sequence). The CDR3 is made up of 16 amino acids. V gave up 3 bases and J gave up 2 bases; unmatched junction bases: 7. The CDR3 loop is CASSLSRTSGTYEQYF. CDR3 bases: TGTGCCAGCAGCTTGTCGAGGACTAGCGGTACCTACGAGCAGTACTTC.

The chain carries TRBV5-5 and TRBJ2-7; D is unresolved. V shed 2 bases and J shed 3 bases, with 9 bases lying between them. Looked up from germline, CDR1 is SGHKS and CDR2 is YYEKEE (reference sequence). The CDR3 is 13 residues long. CDR3 in amino acids: CASSFFASYEQYF. Here the CDR3 DNA reads TGTGCCAGCAGCTTTTTTGCCAGCTACGAGCAGTACTTC.

The V call is TRBV7-9, the J call TRBJ2-7; TRBD2 is a possible D gene (5 bases). This CDR3 spans 12 amino acids. Per the germline V gene, CDR1 is SEHNR and CDR2 is FQNEAQ (reference sequence). V lost 2 bases and J 4 bases, leaving 6 bases between the germline ends. The CDR3 sequence is CASSLRGYEQYF. DNA for the CDR3: TGTGCCAGCAGCTTAAGAGGGTACGAGCAGTACTTC.

This rearrangement joins TRBV19 to TRBJ2-7; 8 bases agree with TRBD1. V gave up 5 bases and J gave up 2 bases; unmatched junction bases: 8. The CDR3 is 15 residues long. Germline lookup yields CDR1 LNHDA and CDR2 SQIVND (reference sequence). CDR3 sequence reads: CASSGIETGAYEQYF. In nucleotides, the CDR3 is TGTGCCAGTAGTGGAATTGAGACAGGGGCCTACGAGCAGTACTTC.

This clone occurred a few times. The DNA of the CDR3 is TGTGCCAGCAGTACTACAGGGTACTACGAGCAGTACTTC. It translates to CASSTTGYYEQYF. The chain is built from TRBV2 and TRBJ2-7, with D tentatively TRBD1 (6 bases). The V and J ends lost 5 bases and 3 bases respectively, with 11 bases between them. This CDR3 contains 13 residues. The germline V gene has CDR1 SNHLY and CDR2 FYNNEI. The full variable domain, in which reference TRBV2 and TRBJ2-7 provide the parts outside the CDR3, is EPEVTQTPSHQVTQMGQEVILRCVPISNHLYFYWYRQILGQKVEFLVSFYNNEISEKSEIFDDQFSVERPDGSNFTLKIRSTKLEDSAMYFCASSTTGYYEQYFGPGTRLTVT.

This chain uses TRBV28 with TRBJ2-6; D possibly corresponds to TRBD1 (5 bases). Germline V gene data show CDR1 as MDHEN and CDR2 as SYDVKM. Trimming stripped 6 bases from V and 2 bases from J, with 11 bases between. CDR3 length equals 15 residues. Written as DNA, the CDR3 is TGTGCCAGCAGCCCCTTGGGGCCTGGGGCCAACGTCCTGACTTTC. This translates into CASSPLGPGANVLTF.

V gene TRBV7-9 combines with J gene TRBJ2-1, with TRBD2 matching over 14 bases. After removal of 4 bases from V and 6 bases from J, the junction contained 2 bases not matched to a gene. This CDR3 has 15 amino acids. CDR1 and CDR2 (germline): SEHNR, FQNEAQ (reference sequence). The CDR3 is CASSSGLAGGNEQFF. The DNA of the CDR3 is TGTGCCAGCAGCTCCGGACTAGCGGGAGGCAATGAGCAGTTCTTC. Full variable domain (remainder filled in from reference TRBV7-9 and TRBJ2-1): DTGVSQNPRHKITKRGQNVTFRCDPISEHNRLYWYRQTLGQGPEFLTYFQNEAQLEKSRLLSDRFSAERPKGSFSTLEIQRTEQGDSAMYLCASSSGLAGGNEQFFGPGTRLTVL.

This sequence joins TRBV5-1 and TRBJ2-2; the D gene is possibly TRBD1 (6 bases). The germline V and J ends were trimmed by 1 base and 5 bases, with 12 bases remaining between them. Germline V lookup: CDR1 SGHRS, CDR2 YFSETQ. This CDR3 has 15 amino acids. The CDR3 reads CASSLFPGETGELFF. The DNA of the CDR3 is TGCGCCAGCAGCTTGTTCCCAGGGGAAACCGGGGAGCTGTTTTTT.

This rearrangement joins TRBV6-4 to TRBJ2-4; D is unresolved. CDR1 and CDR2 from the germline V gene are MRHNA and SNTAGT. The V end lost 4 bases, the J end lost 16 bases, and 8 bases lay between the germline ends. The CDR3 loop spans 9 amino acids. The CDR3 loop is CASSGQSYF. Here the CDR3 DNA reads TGTGCCAGCAGTGGGCAATCTTACTTC.

The CDR3 protein is CASSSTGAYEQYF. The CDR3 coding sequence is TGTGCCAGCAGCTCCACAGGGGCCTACGAGCAGTACTTC. The chain recombines TRBV7-3 with TRBJ2-7, with 7 bases aligning to TRBD1. V was clipped by 4 bases and J by 2 bases; unmatched bases: 2. CDR3 length: 13 residues. The V gene's germline CDR1 is SGHTA and CDR2 FQGTGA.

This chain joins TRBV18 and TRBJ1-3; D not certain. The germline V gene encodes CDR1 KGHSH and CDR2 LQKENI. The V gene lost 0 bases and the J gene lost 3 bases, with 9 bases spanning the gap. There are 15 residues in the CDR3. The CDR3 DNA reads as TGTGCCAGCTCACCACCGGCCGGGGTTGGAAACACCATATATTTT. Translating it yields CASSPPAGVGNTIYF.

This chain links TRBV7-6 with TRBJ2-1; the match to TRBD1 covers 8 bases. The CDR3 is 14 residues long. Per germline, CDR1 SGHVS and CDR2 FNYEAQ. V was pared by 7 bases and J by 4 bases, with 6 bases of the junction left unmatched. The CDR3 DNA reads TGTGCCAGCACGCCCGGGGACAGGTACAATGAGCAGTTCTTC. This codes for CASTPGDRYNEQFF. Full variable domain (missing parts from reference TRBV7-6 and TRBJ2-1): GAGVSQSPRYKVTKRGQDVALRCDPISGHVSLYWYRQALGQGPEFLTYFNYEAQQDKSGLPNDRFSAERPEGSISTLTIQRTEQRDSAMYRCASTPGDRYNEQFFGPGTRLTVL.

The chain links TRBV11-1 to TRBJ2-5; a weak D match, TRBD2 (6 bases). From germline, CDR1 is SGHAT and CDR2 FQDESV (reference sequence). The CDR3 spans 15 residues. The ends were cut back, 3 bases at V and 4 bases at J, with 15 bases in the middle. As DNA, the CDR3 is TGTGCCAGCAGCTTTGCCGGGGCCGGGGGAGAGACCCAGTACTTC. The encoded protein is CASSFAGAGGETQYF.

The J gene is TRBJ1-3, the V gene TRBV9; D gene ambiguous. The V gene's germline CDR1 is SGDLS and CDR2 YYNGEE. V dropped 4 bases and J dropped 2 bases, with 10 bases sitting between them. This CDR3 region has 14 residues. Written as DNA, the CDR3 is TGTGCCAGCAGCCCCCCCATAGCTGGAAACACCATATATTTT. It yields the protein CASSPPIAGNTIYF.

J is TRBJ1-5 and V is TRBV6-6, with TRBD1 matching over 8 bases. The germline CDR1 and CDR2 sequences are MNHNY and SVGAGI (reference sequence). V shed 5 bases, J shed 7 bases, and the junction held 7 bases outside the gene matches. This CDR3 is built from 14 residues. CDR3 residues: CASSQTGVGQPQHF. The CDR3 DNA is TGTGCCAGCAGTCAGACAGGGGTCGGGCAGCCCCAGCATTTT.

The genes are TRBV30 and TRBJ2-1; D perhaps matches TRBD1 (5 bases). In germline, CDR1 is GTSNPN, CDR2 SVGIG (reference sequence). Deletions cut 4 bases from V and 5 bases from J, with 15 bases between. The CDR3 extends over 14 amino acids. CDR3 residues: CAWNSQVPHNEQFF. CDR3 in DNA: TGTGCCTGGAACTCACAGGTCCCCCACAATGAGCAGTTCTTC.

This clone was detected only once. The chain carries TRBV18 and TRBJ1-5, with D perhaps matching TRBD1 (5 bases). This CDR3 region has 15 residues. Trimming left V 7 bases short and J 3 bases short, with 16 bases between. CDR1 is KGHSH, CDR2 LQKENI, per germline. CDR3 sequence: CASLPAGQDNQPQHF. The CDR3 DNA follows: TGTGCCAGCTTACCGGCAGGGCAGGACAATCAGCCCCAGCATTTT.

This clone came up once. The genes are TRBV5-1 and TRBJ2-5; 8 nucleotides line up with TRBD2. The CDR3 has 12 residues. The germline V gene has CDR1 SGHRS and CDR2 YFSETQ. The trim removed 5 bases at V and 5 bases at J, leaving 2 bases unmatched. CDR3 in amino acids: CASRAGEETQYF. The CDR3, as DNA: TGCGCCAGCAGAGCGGGAGAGGAGACCCAGTACTTC.

This clone has more than one count but fewer than ten. V and J are TRBV9 and TRBJ1-1, with TRBD1 matching 7 bases. This CDR3 comprises 14 residues. The germline V gene has CDR1 SGDLS and CDR2 YYNGEE. V shed 3 bases and J 4 bases; nucleotides not matched to a gene: 6. CDR3 amino acids: CASSGTGVGTEAFF. CDR3 bases: TGTGCCAGCAGCGGAACAGGGGTGGGCACTGAAGCTTTCTTT.

The rearrangement joins TRBV11-3 to TRBJ2-1, with 10 nucleotides matching TRBD2. The V and J ends lost 3 bases and 2 bases, in that order; junction bases with no gene match: 1. From germline, CDR1 is SGHNT and CDR2 YENEEA. The CDR3 has 15 amino acids. CDR3 nucleotides: TGTGCCAGCAGCTTTGGGACTAGCGCCTACAATGAGCAGTTCTTC. Encoded protein: CASSFGTSAYNEQFF. The whole variable domain, remainder taken from reference TRBV11-3 and TRBJ2-1, is EAGVVQSPRYKIIEKKQPVAFWCNPISGHNTLYWYLQNLGQGPELLIRYENEEAVDDSQLPKDRFSAERLKGVDSTLKIQPAELGDSAVYLCASSFGTSAYNEQFFGPGTRLTVL.

This chain joins TRBV28 and TRBJ2-1; D is unresolved. The CDR3 is made up of 13 amino acids. Deletions cut 4 bases from V and 9 bases from J, with 13 bases between. Looked up from germline, CDR1 is MDHEN and CDR2 is SYDVKM. In DNA, the CDR3 is TGTGCCAGCAGTTGGAAAGTGTCGGGTGAGCAGTTCTTC. Protein: CASSWKVSGEQFF.

To note about this clone: Germline and junction disagree at one end, which may indicate a read error. The DNA of the CDR3 is TGTGCTAGCAGGTTGGACAGCCAAGAGACCCAGTACTTC. Translation: CASRLDSQETQYF. V and J are TRBV7-7 and TRBJ2-5; D may be TRBD1 (6 bases). The CDR3 runs 13 residues. Germline V CDR1 and CDR2: SSHAT, FNYEAQ (reference sequence).

A single count supports this clone. V usage is TRBV5-1 and J usage is TRBJ2-2; TRBD2 is a possible D gene (8 bases). The CDR3 spans 19 residues. V lost 2 bases to trimming and J lost 1 base, with 21 bases between them. Germline CDR1 is SGHRS and CDR2 is YFSETQ. CDR3 residues: CASSFWGQILAGNTGELFF. CDR3 DNA: TGCGCCAGCAGCTTCTGGGGACAGATCCTAGCGGGGAACACCGGGGAGCTGTTTTTT.